This T cell receptor beta chain is from a study of cytomegalovirus exposure and HLA in healthy donors. This PCR relied on a set of 60 Vbeta primers and 13 Jbeta primers. Only in-frame clones appear in the TCRdb table, and some are missing; sequencing was by immunoSEQ multiplex PCR. The sample holds about 180,000 clones, 80% to 90% seen once. The V and J ends lost 6 bases and 6 bases, in that order; junction bases with no gene match: 12. Germline lookup yields CDR1 SGHRS and CDR2 YFSETQ. CDR3 length equals 15 residues. Details on this clone: Its antigen is not identified.

The study's findings and limits: Later analysis associated a missense DCLRE1C variant with TCR beta V- and J-gene trimming.

This TCR came from a woman aged 18-29 years in good health and CMV-seropositive. V is TRBV5-1 and J is TRBJ2-3; TRBD2 matches 8 bases. The sequencing sample was made of PBMCs. The CDR3 sequence: CASTRTGGAGDTQYF. The CDR3 DNA is TGCGCCAGCACCCGGACGGGGGGGGCCGGGGATACGCAGTATTTT.